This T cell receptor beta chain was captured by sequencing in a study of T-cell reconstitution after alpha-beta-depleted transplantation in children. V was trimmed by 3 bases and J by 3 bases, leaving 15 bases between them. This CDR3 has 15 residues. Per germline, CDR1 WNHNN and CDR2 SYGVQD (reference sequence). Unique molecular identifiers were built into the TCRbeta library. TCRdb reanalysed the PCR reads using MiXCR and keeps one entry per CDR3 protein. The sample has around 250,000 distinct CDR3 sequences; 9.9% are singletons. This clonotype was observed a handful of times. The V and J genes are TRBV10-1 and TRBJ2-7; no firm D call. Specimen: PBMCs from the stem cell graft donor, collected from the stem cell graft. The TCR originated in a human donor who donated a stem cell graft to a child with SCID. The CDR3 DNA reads TGCGCCAGCAGTGATTCGGGCCTTCAAGGCTACGAGCAGTACTTC. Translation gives CASSDSGLQGYEQYF.